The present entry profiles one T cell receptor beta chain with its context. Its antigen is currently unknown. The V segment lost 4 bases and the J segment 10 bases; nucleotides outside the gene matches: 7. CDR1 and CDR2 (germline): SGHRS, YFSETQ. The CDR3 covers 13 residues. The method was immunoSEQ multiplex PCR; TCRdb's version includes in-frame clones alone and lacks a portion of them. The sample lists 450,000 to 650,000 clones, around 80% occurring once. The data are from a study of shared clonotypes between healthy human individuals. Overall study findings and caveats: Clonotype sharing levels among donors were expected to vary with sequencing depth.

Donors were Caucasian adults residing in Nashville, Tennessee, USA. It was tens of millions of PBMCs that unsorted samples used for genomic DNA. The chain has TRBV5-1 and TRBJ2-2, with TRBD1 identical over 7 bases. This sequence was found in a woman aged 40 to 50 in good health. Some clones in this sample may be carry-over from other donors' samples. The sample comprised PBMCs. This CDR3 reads CASSTGQAAELFF. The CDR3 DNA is TGCGCCAGCAGCACAGGACAGGCTGCGGAGCTGTTTTTT.